A selection of T cell receptor beta chains follows, all from one sample in a study of T cells in Graves' hyperthyroidism and ophthalmopathy. TCRdb ran MiXCR on the multiplex PCR reads and lists one entry per CDR3 protein. The top ten hold approximately 44% of the sample, which has about 510,000 distinct CDR3 sequences, 46% seen once. Sequenced: peripheral blood or thyroid tissue (not recorded which). These receptors originate from an adult woman with Graves' disease, either hyperthyroidism or ophthalmopathy (not recorded which). The CDR3 runs from the conserved cysteine through the conserved F or W.

cdr3_aa: CAMAGPNQPQHF; j_call: TRBJ1-5; v_call: TRBV6-5
cdr3_aa: CSARDQGTNTGELFF; j_call: TRBJ2-2; v_call: TRBV20-1
cdr3_aa: CASSAEGGRGYTF; j_call: TRBJ1-2; v_call: TRBV2
cdr3_aa: CASRYSSLAGKSYEQYF; j_call: TRBJ2-7; v_call: TRBV7-9
cdr3_aa: CASSRGTSGSGQETQYF; j_call: TRBJ2-5; v_call: TRBV11-2
cdr3_aa: CSVVRTMGTEAFF; j_call: TRBJ1-1; v_call: TRBV29-1
cdr3_aa: CASSEPYEAFF; j_call: TRBJ1-1; v_call: TRBV6-6
cdr3_aa: CASSHSGRNTQYF; j_call: TRBJ2-3; v_call: TRBV7-9
cdr3_aa: CATRGHPYGYTF; j_call: TRBJ1-2; v_call: TRBV24-1
cdr3_aa: CASREAGINTGELFF; j_call: TRBJ2-2; v_call: TRBV7-8
cdr3_aa: CASSSRDRAGEKLFF; j_call: TRBJ1-4; v_call: TRBV7-8
cdr3_aa: CASSRDVSQGEKLFF; j_call: TRBJ1-4; v_call: TRBV5-1
cdr3_aa: CASSLDGTGVYEQYF; j_call: TRBJ2-7; v_call: TRBV7-9
cdr3_aa: CSAYTPGGNTIYF; j_call: TRBJ1-3; v_call: TRBV20-1
cdr3_aa: CASSSALTSPLHF; j_call: TRBJ1-6; v_call: TRBV11-2
cdr3_aa: CATSSRDREETQYF; j_call: TRBJ2-5; v_call: TRBV15
cdr3_aa: CAWGDTITEAFF; j_call: TRBJ1-1; v_call: TRBV30
cdr3_aa: CSWDRANTEAFF; j_call: TRBJ1-1; v_call: TRBV29-1
cdr3_aa: CATSGGGVEDTEAFF; j_call: TRBJ1-1; v_call: TRBV24-1
cdr3_aa: CSAERQGGTEAFF; j_call: TRBJ1-1; v_call: TRBV29-1
cdr3_aa: CASAHGGARETQYF; j_call: TRBJ2-5; v_call: TRBV6-5
cdr3_aa: CNVETLTRIGTPQYF; j_call: TRBJ2-5; v_call: TRBV29-1
cdr3_aa: CASSPELAALSSYEQYF; j_call: TRBJ2-7; v_call: TRBV5-1
cdr3_aa: CAWSRGQTITPYEQYF; j_call: TRBJ2-7; v_call: TRBV7-3
cdr3_aa: CASSPGQGESPLHF; j_call: TRBJ1-6; v_call: TRBV19
cdr3_aa: CASSYSQYSNQPQHF; j_call: TRBJ1-5; v_call: TRBV6-2/TRBV6-3
cdr3_aa: CASSQPGRGNTIYF; j_call: TRBJ1-3; v_call: TRBV3-1
cdr3_aa: CASSLGGVHQPQHF; j_call: TRBJ1-5; v_call: TRBV7-9
cdr3_aa: CSVGPGWQQETQYF; j_call: TRBJ2-5; v_call: TRBV29-1
cdr3_aa: CASSRTSGRGYEQYF; j_call: TRBJ2-7; v_call: TRBV19
cdr3_aa: CASSAPGTEAFF; j_call: TRBJ1-1; v_call: TRBV2
cdr3_aa: CASSLPGTGGWETQYF; j_call: TRBJ2-5; v_call: TRBV5-6
cdr3_aa: CASSVRMRRGEAFF; j_call: TRBJ1-1; v_call: TRBV2
cdr3_aa: CASSYSAASVETQYF; j_call: TRBJ2-5; v_call: TRBV7-6
cdr3_aa: CSVVGPNSGYTF; j_call: TRBJ1-2; v_call: TRBV29-1
cdr3_aa: CASSSGGREPQHF; j_call: TRBJ1-5; v_call: TRBV7-9
cdr3_aa: CSPGGAQNTEAFF; j_call: TRBJ1-1; v_call: TRBV29-1
cdr3_aa: CASSFQLIRNYGYTF; j_call: TRBJ1-2; v_call: TRBV12-3/TRBV12-4
cdr3_aa: CATSSQERASGEQYF; j_call: TRBJ2-7; v_call: TRBV15
cdr3_aa: CASSPDRALQPQHF; j_call: TRBJ1-5; v_call: TRBV3-1
cdr3_aa: CASSYRNRGRAWGDEKLFF; j_call: TRBJ1-4; v_call: TRBV7-9
cdr3_aa: CASRVRADNSPLHF; j_call: TRBJ1-6; v_call: TRBV12-3/TRBV12-4
cdr3_aa: CASKGDMAIQNTGELFF; j_call: TRBJ2-2; v_call: TRBV10-2
cdr3_aa: CASSQGGGTSSYEQYF; j_call: TRBJ2-7; v_call: TRBV7-8
cdr3_aa: CASSPSMVGGLFF; j_call: TRBJ2-5; v_call: TRBV7-3
cdr3_aa: CSVRLQGSYEQYF; j_call: TRBJ2-7; v_call: TRBV29-1
cdr3_aa: CSARHQTGNGYTF; j_call: TRBJ1-2; v_call: TRBV20-1
cdr3_aa: CASSLTSGVYGYTF; j_call: TRBJ1-2; v_call: TRBV7-9